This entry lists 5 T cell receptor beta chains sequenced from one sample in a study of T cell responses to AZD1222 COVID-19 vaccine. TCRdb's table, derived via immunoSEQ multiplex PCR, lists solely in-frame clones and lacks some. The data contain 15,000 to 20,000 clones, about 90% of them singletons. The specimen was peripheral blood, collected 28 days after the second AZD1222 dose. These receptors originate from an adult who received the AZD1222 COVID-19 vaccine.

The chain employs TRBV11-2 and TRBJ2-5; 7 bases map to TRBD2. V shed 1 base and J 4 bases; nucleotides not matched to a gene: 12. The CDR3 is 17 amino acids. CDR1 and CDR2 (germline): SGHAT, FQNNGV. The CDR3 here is CASSLGSGIWEGETQYF. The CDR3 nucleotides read TGTGCCAGCAGCTTAGGCTCCGGGATCTGGGAGGGAGAGACCCAGTACTTC.

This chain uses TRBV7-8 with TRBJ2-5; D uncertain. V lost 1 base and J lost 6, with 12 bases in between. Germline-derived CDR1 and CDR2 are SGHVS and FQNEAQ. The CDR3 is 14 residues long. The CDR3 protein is CASSLDEERKTQYF. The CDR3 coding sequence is TGTGCCAGCAGCTTAGATGAGGAGAGGAAGACCCAGTACTTC.

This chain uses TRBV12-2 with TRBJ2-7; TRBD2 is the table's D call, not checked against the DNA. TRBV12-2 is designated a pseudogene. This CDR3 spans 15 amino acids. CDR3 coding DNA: TGTGCAAGTCGCTTACCCGGGATAAGGGCTTACGAGCAGTACGTC. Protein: CASRLPGIRAYEQYV.

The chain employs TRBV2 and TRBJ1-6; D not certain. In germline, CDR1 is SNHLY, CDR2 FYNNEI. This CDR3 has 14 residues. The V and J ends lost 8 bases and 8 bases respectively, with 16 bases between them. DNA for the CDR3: TGTGCCAGCCAAACAGTTCTCCTCGATTCACCCCTCCACTTT. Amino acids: CASQTVLLDSPLHF.

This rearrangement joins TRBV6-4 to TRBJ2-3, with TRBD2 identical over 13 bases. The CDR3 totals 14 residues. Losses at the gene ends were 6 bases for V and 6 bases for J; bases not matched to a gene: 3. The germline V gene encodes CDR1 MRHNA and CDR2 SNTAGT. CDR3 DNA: TGTGCCAGCAGCGCGACTAGCGGGGGGGATACGCAGTATTTT. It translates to CASSATSGGDTQYF.